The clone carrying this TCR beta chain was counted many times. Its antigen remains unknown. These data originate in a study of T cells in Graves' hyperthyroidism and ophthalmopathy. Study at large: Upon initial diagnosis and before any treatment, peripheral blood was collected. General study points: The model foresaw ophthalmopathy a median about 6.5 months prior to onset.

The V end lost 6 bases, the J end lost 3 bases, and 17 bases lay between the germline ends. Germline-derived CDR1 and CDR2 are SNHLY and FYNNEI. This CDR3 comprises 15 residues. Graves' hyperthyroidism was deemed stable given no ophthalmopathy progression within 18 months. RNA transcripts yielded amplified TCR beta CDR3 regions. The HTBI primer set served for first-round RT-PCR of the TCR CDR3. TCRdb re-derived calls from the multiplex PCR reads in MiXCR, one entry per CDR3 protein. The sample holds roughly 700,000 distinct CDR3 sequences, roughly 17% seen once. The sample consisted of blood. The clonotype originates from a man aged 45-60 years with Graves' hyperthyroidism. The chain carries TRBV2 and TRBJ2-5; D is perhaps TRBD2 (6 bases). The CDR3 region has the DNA TGTGCCAGCAGAGGTGTTTTCGAGCGGGAAGAGACCCAGTACTTC. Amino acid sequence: CASRGVFEREETQYF.